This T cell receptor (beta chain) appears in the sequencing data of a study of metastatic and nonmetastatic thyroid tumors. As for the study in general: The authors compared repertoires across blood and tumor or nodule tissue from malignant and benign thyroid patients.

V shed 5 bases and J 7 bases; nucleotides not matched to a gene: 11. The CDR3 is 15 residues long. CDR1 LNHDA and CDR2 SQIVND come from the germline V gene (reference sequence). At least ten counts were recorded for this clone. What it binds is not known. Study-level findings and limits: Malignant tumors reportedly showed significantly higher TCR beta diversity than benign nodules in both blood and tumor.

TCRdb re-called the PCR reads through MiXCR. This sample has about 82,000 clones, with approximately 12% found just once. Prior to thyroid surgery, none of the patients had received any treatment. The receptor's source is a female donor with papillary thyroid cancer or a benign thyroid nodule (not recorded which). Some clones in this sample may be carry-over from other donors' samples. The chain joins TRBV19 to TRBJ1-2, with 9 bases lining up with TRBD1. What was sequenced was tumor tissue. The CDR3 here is CASSAWTGATFGYTF. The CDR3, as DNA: TGTGCCAGTAGTGCCTGGACAGGGGCCACGTTTGGCTACACCTTC.